Here is one TCR beta chain with its context. Its specificity is unknown. The data originate from a study of cytomegalovirus exposure and HLA in healthy donors. Study-level background: The 130 or so validation repertoires and the 666 first-cohort repertoires shared a platform, a later analysis reported. General study results and limits: Overall, around 160 TCR beta chains were annotated as cytomegalovirus-associated.

V was pared by 11 bases and J by 1 base, with 14 bases between. This CDR3 region has 14 residues. Germline assignment: CDR1 LNHDA and CDR2 SQIVND (reference sequence). The data were produced by immunoSEQ multiplex PCR, yet TCRdb's version contains in-frame clones alone and is incomplete. The sample holds 150,000 to 200,000 clones; 80% to 85% are singletons and the top ten take approximately 3%. The sequence was obtained from a woman younger than 30 in good health and CMV-seropositive. The chain combines TRBV19 with TRBJ2-2; TRBD1 is a possible D gene (6 bases). The sample taken for sequencing was PBMCs. The CDR3 DNA is TGTGCCTCATTTCAGGGGAGGAACACCGGGGAGCTGTTTTTT. Translated, it gives CASFQGRNTGELFF.